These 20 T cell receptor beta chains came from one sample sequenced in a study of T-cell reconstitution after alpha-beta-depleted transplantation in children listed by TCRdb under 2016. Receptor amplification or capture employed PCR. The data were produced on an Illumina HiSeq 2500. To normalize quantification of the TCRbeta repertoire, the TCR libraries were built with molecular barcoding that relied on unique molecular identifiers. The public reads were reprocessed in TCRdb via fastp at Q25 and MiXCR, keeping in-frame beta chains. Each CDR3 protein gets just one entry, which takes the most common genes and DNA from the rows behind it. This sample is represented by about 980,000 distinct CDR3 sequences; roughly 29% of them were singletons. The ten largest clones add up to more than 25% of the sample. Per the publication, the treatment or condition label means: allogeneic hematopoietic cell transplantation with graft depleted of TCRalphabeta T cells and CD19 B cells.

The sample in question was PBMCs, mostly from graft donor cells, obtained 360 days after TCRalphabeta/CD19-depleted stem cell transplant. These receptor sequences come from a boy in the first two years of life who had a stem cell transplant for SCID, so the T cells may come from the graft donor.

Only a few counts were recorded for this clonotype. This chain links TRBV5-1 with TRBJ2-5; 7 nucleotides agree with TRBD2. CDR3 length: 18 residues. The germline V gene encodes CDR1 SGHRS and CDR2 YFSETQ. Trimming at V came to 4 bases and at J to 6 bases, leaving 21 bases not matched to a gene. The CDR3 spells CASSPEREDHMRGKTQYF. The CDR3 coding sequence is TGCGCCAGCAGCCCGGAGCGGGAAGACCACATGAGAGGGAAGACCCAGTACTTC.

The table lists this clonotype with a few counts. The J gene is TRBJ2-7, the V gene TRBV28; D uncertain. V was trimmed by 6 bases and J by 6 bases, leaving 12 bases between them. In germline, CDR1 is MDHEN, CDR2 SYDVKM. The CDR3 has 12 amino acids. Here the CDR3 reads CASSHLRAEQYF. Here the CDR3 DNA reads TGTGCCAGCAGCCACCTCCGGGCCGAGCAGTACTTC.

CDR3 protein: CSATGTSGGREQFF. CDR3 sequence (DNA): TGCAGTGCTACCGGGACTAGCGGGGGGCGTGAGCAGTTCTTC. This chain uses TRBV20-1 with TRBJ2-1; 15 nucleotides line up with TRBD2. The CDR3 spans 14 residues. With 4 bases clipped from V and 9 bases from J, the junction kept 4 bases outside the gene matches. CDR1 is DFQATT and CDR2 is SNEGSKA in the germline V gene (reference sequence).

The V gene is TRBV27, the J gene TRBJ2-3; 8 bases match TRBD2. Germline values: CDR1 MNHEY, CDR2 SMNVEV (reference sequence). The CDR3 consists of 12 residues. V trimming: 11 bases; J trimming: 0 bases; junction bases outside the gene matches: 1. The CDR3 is CACGGSTDTQYF. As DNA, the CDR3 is TGTGCCTGCGGGGGGAGCACAGATACGCAGTATTTT.

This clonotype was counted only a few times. The chain's CDR3 is CASSLVGGRQGLLWAQYF. The DNA for the CDR3 is TGTGCCAGCAGCTTGGTAGGGGGAAGACAGGGCCTCTTATGGGCCCAGTACTTC. This chain joins TRBV5-6 and TRBJ2-5; 7 bases map to TRBD1. The CDR3 has 18 amino acids. The V and J ends lost 0 bases and 9 bases, in that order; junction bases with no gene match: 20. Germline values: CDR1 SGHDT, CDR2 YYEEEE.

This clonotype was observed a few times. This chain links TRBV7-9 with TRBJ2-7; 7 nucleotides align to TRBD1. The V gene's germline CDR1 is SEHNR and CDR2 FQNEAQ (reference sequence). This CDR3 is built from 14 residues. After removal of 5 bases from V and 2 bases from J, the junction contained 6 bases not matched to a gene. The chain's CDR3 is CASSRDRVTYEQYF. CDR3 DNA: TGTGCCAGCAGCCGGGACAGAGTAACCTACGAGCAGTACTTC.

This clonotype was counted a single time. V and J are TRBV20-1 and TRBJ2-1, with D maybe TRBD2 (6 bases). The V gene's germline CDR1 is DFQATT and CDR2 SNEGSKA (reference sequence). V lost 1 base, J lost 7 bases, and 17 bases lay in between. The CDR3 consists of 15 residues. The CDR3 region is CSARAPSAGMNEQFF. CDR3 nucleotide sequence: TGCAGTGCTAGAGCTCCGAGTGCGGGGATGAATGAGCAGTTCTTC.

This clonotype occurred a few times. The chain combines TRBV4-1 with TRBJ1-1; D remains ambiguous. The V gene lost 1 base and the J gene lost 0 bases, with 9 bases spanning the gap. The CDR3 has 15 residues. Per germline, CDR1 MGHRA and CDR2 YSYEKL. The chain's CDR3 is CASSQVYPLNTEAFF. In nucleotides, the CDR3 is TGCGCCAGCAGCCAAGTGTATCCGTTGAACACTGAAGCTTTCTTT.

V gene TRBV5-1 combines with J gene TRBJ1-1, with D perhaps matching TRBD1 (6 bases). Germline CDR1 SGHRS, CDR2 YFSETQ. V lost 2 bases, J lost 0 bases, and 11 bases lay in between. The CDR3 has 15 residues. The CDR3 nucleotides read TGCGCCAGCAGCTTTTTGACAGGACTGAACACTGAAGCTTTCTTT. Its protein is CASSFLTGLNTEAFF.

In DNA form, the CDR3 reads TGTGCCAGCAGTTGGAGGGGGGGGACAGGGGTCACCAATGAGCAGTTCTTC. Translation gives CASSWRGGTGVTNEQFF. The genes are TRBV28 and TRBJ2-1; 10 nucleotides line up with TRBD1. The junction had 12 bases not matched to a gene; V was cut back by 4 bases and J by 6 bases. The CDR3 is 17 amino acids. Germline CDR1 MDHEN, CDR2 SYDVKM.

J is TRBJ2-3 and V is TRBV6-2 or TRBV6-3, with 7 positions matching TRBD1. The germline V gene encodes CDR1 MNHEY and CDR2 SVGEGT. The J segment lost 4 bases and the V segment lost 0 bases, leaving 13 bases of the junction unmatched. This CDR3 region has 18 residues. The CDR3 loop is CASSYSRRGPKSPDTQYF. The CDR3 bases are TGTGCCAGCAGTTACTCGCGAAGGGGGCCGAAGTCACCAGATACGCAGTATTTT.

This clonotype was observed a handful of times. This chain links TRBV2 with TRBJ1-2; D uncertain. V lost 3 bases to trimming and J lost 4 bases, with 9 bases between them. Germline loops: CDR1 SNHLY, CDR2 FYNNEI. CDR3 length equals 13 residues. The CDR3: CASSDRRIYGYTF. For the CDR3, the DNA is TGTGCCAGCAGTGACAGGCGCATCTATGGCTACACCTTC.

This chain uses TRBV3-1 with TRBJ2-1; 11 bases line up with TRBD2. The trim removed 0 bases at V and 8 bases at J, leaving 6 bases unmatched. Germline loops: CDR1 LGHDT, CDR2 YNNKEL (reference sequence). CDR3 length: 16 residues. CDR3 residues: CASSQDRLAGSHEQFF. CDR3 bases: TGTGCCAGCAGCCAAGACCGACTAGCGGGGAGCCATGAGCAGTTCTTC.

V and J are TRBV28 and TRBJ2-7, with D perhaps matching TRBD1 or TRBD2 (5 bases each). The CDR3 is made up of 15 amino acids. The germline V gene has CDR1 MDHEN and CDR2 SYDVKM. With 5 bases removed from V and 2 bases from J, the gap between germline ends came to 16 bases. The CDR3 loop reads CASSGGQVATYEQYF. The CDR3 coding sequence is TGTGCCAGCAGTGGGGGTCAGGTCGCAACCTACGAGCAGTACTTC.

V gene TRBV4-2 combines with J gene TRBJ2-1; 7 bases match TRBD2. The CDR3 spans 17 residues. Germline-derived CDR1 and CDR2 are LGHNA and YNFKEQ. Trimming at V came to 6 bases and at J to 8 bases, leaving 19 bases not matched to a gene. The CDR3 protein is CASSRRALGLEFYEQFF. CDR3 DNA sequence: TGTGCCAGCAGTCGCAGGGCCCTCGGACTAGAGTTCTATGAGCAGTTCTTC.

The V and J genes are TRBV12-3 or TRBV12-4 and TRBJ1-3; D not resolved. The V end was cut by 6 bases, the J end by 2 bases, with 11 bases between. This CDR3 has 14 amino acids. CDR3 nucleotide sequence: TGTGCCAGCAGGAAGGACGGGACTGGAAACACCATATATTTT. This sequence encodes CASRKDGTGNTIYF.

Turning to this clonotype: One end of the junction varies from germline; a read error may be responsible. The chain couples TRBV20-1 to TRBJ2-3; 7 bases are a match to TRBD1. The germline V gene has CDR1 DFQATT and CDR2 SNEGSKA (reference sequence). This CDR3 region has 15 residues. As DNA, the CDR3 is TGCAGTGCTACGGAAGGGGGCTCATTCACAGATACGCGGTATTTT. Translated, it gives CSATEGGSFTDTRYF.

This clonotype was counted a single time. The CDR3 loop is CASSEAWEKLFF. For the CDR3, the DNA is TGTGCCAGCAGTGAAGCCTGGGAAAAACTGTTTTTT. This chain links TRBV6-1 with TRBJ1-4; the D is unclear. Germline V gives CDR1 MNHNS, CDR2 SASEGT. This CDR3 is 12 amino acids long. V was pared by 0 bases and J by 8 bases, with 4 bases between.

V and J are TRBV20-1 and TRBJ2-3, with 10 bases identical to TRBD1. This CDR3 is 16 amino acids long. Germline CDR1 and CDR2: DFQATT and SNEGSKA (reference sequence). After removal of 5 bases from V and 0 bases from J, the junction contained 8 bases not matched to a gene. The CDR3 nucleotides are TGCAGTGCTCCCCGGGACAGGGGATCTAGCACAGATACGCAGTATTTT. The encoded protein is CSAPRDRGSSTDTQYF.

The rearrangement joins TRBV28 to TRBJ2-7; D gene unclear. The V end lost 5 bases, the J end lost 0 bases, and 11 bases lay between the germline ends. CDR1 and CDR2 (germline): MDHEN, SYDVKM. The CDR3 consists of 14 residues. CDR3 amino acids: CASSRNSGSYEQYF. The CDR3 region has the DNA TGTGCCAGCAGTAGGAACAGTGGCTCCTACGAGCAGTACTTC.